This entry describes one T cell receptor (beta chain). Its matching antigen is unknown. Original analysis: Researchers built a distant-metastasis classifier for papillary thyroid cancer that drew on CDR3 differences across clinicopathological groups. TCRdb called clones again from the PCR reads with MiXCR. What appears here as the V and J calls and clone size reflects TCRdb's work, not the paper's. The sample holds approximately 7,400 clones, approximately 34% seen once. The data originate from a study of metastatic and nonmetastatic thyroid tumors. Study at large: The study looked at repertoires side by side in blood and in tumor or nodule tissue from malignant and benign thyroid patients. General study points: As reported, TCR beta diversity in blood and tumor was significantly higher in malignant thyroid tumors than in benign nodules.

Patients were all untreated before their thyroid surgery. This sequence was found in a female donor with papillary thyroid cancer or a benign thyroid nodule (not recorded which). Some clones in this sample may be carry-over from other donors' samples. Sequencing was carried out using adjacent normal tissue.

As DNA, the CDR3 is TGTGCCAGCAGTGTGACAGGTGTGTTCGCTTTCTTT. Translating it yields CASSVTGVFAFF. The rearrangement links TRBV6-1 to TRBJ1-1; D possibly corresponds to TRBD1 (6 bases). The CDR3 consists of 12 residues. The germline gives CDR1 MNHNS, CDR2 SASEGT. Trimming took 4 bases from V and 11 from J, leaving 14 bases between them.